What follows is one T cell receptor beta chain and its context. These data are taken from a study of T cell changes during pregnancy in multiple sclerosis. V was cut by 4 bases and J by 8 bases, with 9 bases left in between. Germline lookup yields CDR1 ENHRY and CDR2 SYGVKD. This CDR3 contains 12 residues. This table comes from immunoSEQ multiplex PCR, and its TCRdb copy is limited to in-frame clones, with some not included. The sample shows about 59,000 clones, around 92% of them seen only once. This TCR was recovered from a female donor in good health, enrolled as a control in a pregnancy study. V and J are TRBV10-3 and TRBJ2-1, with D possibly matching TRBD2 (6 bases). Source: peripheral blood, taken in the second trimester of pregnancy. The CDR3 region has the DNA TGTGCCATCAGTGCCGGAGGGGATGAGCAGTTCTTC. Translation: CAISAGGDEQFF.